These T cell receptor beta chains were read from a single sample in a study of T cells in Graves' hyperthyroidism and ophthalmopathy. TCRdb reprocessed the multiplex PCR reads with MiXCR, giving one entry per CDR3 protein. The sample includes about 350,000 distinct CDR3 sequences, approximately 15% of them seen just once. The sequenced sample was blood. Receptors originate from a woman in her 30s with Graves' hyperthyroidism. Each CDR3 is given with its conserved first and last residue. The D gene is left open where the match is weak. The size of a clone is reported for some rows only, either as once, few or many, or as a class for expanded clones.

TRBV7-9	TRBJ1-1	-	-	CASSGQEAFF	TGTGCCAGCAGCGGACAGGAAGCTTTCTTT
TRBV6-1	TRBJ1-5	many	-	CASTLRPRGQPQHF	TGTGCCAGCACCTTGCGACCGCGCGGGCAGCCCCAGCATTTT
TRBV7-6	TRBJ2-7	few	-	CASSLGSGGEQYF	TGTGCCAGCAGCTTAGGATCGGGTGGCGAGCAGTACTTC
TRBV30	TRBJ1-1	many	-	CAWSIDSYTEAFF	TGTGCCTGGAGTATCGACAGCTACACTGAAGCTTTCTTT
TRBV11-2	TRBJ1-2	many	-	CASSLDGTDYGYTF	TGTGCCAGCAGCTTAGACGGGACGGACTATGGCTACACCTTC
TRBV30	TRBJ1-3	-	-	CAWIHGHLSGNTIYF	TGTGCCTGGATTCACGGACATCTCTCTGGAAACACCATATATTTT
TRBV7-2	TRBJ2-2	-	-	CASSPRPAGELFF	TGTGCCAGCAGCCCTAGACCGGCCGGGGAGCTGTTTTTT
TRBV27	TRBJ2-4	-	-	CASSSPAKNIQYF	TGTGCCAGCAGTTCCCCGGCCAAAAACATTCAGTACTTC
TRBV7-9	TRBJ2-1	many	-	CASSPPGLKINEQFF	TGTGCCAGCAGCCCTCCGGGACTGAAGATAAATGAGCAGTTCTTC
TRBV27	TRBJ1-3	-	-	CASSLYADSGNTIYF	TGTGCCAGCAGTTTATACGCGGACTCTGGAAACACCATATATTTT
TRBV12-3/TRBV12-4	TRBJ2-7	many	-	CATKRAQGAYEQYF	TGTGCCACAAAGAGGGCACAGGGCGCCTACGAGCAGTACTTC
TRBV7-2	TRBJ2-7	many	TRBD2	CASSPSGKSSYEQYF	TGTGCCAGCAGCCCCAGCGGGAAGAGCTCCTACGAGCAGTACTTC
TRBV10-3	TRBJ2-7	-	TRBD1	CAITSSGTGIDEQYF	TGTGCCATCACCTCTTCCGGGACAGGAATCGACGAGCAGTACTTC
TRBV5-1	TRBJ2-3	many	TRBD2	CASGPGTSNTDTQYF	TGCGCCAGCGGACCCGGGACTAGCAACACAGATACGCAGTATTTT
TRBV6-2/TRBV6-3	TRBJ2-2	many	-	CASSSTGFSGELFF	TGTGCCAGCAGTTCTACAGGGTTTAGCGGGGAGCTGTTTTTT
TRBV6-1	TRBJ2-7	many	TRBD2	CASSEGLAVYEQYF	TGTGCCAGCAGTGAAGGACTAGCGGTCTACGAGCAGTACTTC
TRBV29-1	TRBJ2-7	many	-	CSVRPGDYEQYF	TGCAGCGTTCGGCCAGGGGACTACGAGCAGTACTTC